This T cell receptor (beta chain) was observed in a study of memory CD4+ T cells and cytomegalovirus serostatus. The sort gate was single viable CD3+CD4+CD8-CD45RO+ cells for memory CD4+ T cells. Study findings and constraints: CD4+ memory repertoires contained about 40% of the 164 reported CMV TCRbeta sequences. A US-trained random forest predicted CMV serostatus with median AUC about 0.92.

As concerns this clone: Its cognate antigen is unknown. Other DNA sequences in the same sample also yield this CDR3.

The germline V gene has CDR1 WSHSY and CDR2 SAAADI. CDR3 length: 13 residues. Trimming cost V 1 base and J 4 bases, with 7 bases left between them. In the source study's methods: After removing out-of-frame reads, 2 million to 2.5 million distinct TCRbeta sequences remained. Profiling relied on immunoSEQ multiplex PCR, and the TCRdb table lists in-frame clones only, not all of them. V and J calls and clone size are copied from that table; D and trimming were computed from the DNA. The table has 46,000 or so clones, around four fifths seen once. This rearrangement joins TRBV10-2 to TRBJ1-1; tentative D call: TRBD1 (5 bases). The sample comprised memory CD4+ T cells from blood. The sequence came from an adult in good health and CMV-seronegative. The CDR3 DNA follows: TGCGCCAGCAGTGAGTTGGGGGGCACTGAAGCTTTCTTT. Residues: CASSELGGTEAFF.